One sample yielded the 15 T cell receptor beta chains listed below, sequenced in a study of T cell responses to AZD1222 COVID-19 vaccine. Profiled with immunoSEQ multiplex PCR; TCRdb holds only in-frame clones, not every one. Among 95,000 to 100,000 clones listed, about 88% were seen once. This sample comprised peripheral blood, obtained on day 0 of AZD1222 vaccination. The source of these receptors is an adult in good health.

The DNA of the CDR3 is TGTGCCACCAGTGACAACGGACGGAGCCAAGAGACCCAGTACTTC. Protein: CATSDNGRSQETQYF. The V call is TRBV24-1, the J call TRBJ2-5; D call uncertain. This CDR3 has 15 amino acids. With 4 bases removed from V and 1 base from J, the gap between germline ends came to 12 bases. The V gene's germline CDR1 is KGHDR and CDR2 SFDVKD.

V gene TRBV10-2 combines with J gene TRBJ1-3, with D tentatively TRBD1 (5 bases). The germline V gene has CDR1 WSHSY and CDR2 SAAADI. This CDR3 spans 15 amino acids. The V gene lost 4 bases and the J gene lost 7 bases, with 17 bases spanning the gap. The CDR3 reads CASSGFGTGGNTIYF. The CDR3, as DNA: TGCGCCAGCAGTGGTTTCGGTACAGGAGGTAACACCATATATTTT.

V usage is TRBV28 and J usage is TRBJ1-1, with a possible D match to TRBD1 (6 bases). The CDR3 loop spans 14 amino acids. V lost 6 bases and J lost 1, with 12 bases in between. Germline values: CDR1 MDHEN, CDR2 SYDVKM. The CDR3 bases are TGTGCCAGCAGCTCCCTCAGGGGGAACACTGAAGCTTTCTTT. Protein: CASSSLRGNTEAFF. The entire variable domain, with the rest obtained from reference TRBV28 and TRBJ1-1, is as follows: DVKVTQSSRYLVKRTGEKVFLECVQDMDHENMFWYRQDPGLGLRLIYFSYDVKMKEKGDIPEGYSVSREKKERFSLILESASTNQTSMYLCASSSLRGNTEAFFGQGTRLTVV.

This clone was picked up one time. V and J are TRBV28 and TRBJ1-5; D remains ambiguous. CDR1 MDHEN and CDR2 SYDVKM come from the germline V gene. V was shortened by 3 bases and J by 3 bases, with 15 bases between the two germline ends. The CDR3 has 16 residues. As DNA, the CDR3 is TGTGCCAGCAGTTTCCGTGAACATTCGTTCAATCAGCCCCAGCATTTT. This sequence encodes CASSFREHSFNQPQHF.

The chain has TRBV20-1 and TRBJ1-2, with D possibly TRBD1 on 5 matching bases. Germline CDR1 is DFQATT and CDR2 is SNEGSKA (reference sequence). V shed 6 bases and J shed 7 bases, with 9 bases lying between them. The CDR3 contains 10 residues. The CDR3 nucleotides read TGCAGTGCGGGGGATACTGGCTACACCTTC. This codes for CSAGDTGYTF.

V is TRBV19 and J is TRBJ2-1; 9 nucleotides match TRBD2. The CDR3 extends over 16 amino acids. With V trimmed by 3 bases and J by 3 bases, 6 bases remained unmatched. Germline CDR1 and CDR2: LNHDA and SQIVND (reference sequence). The CDR3 spells CASSISGTSFYNEQFF. The CDR3 DNA reads as TGTGCCAGTAGTATTTCCGGGACTAGCTTCTACAATGAGCAGTTCTTC.

V gene TRBV3-1 (or the pseudogene TRBV3-2) combines with J gene TRBJ2-1; D not resolved. Germline assignment: CDR1 LGHDT and CDR2 YNNKEL (reference sequence). V was pared by 4 bases and J by 4 bases, with 2 bases between. The CDR3 length is 11 residues. In DNA, the CDR3 is TGTGCCAGCAGCCTATACAATGAGCAGTTCTTC. This encodes CASSLYNEQFF.

This clone was detected only a few times. V is TRBV5-1 and J is TRBJ1-1, with TRBD1 matching over 8 bases. With V trimmed by 4 bases and J by 5 bases, 7 bases remained unmatched. From germline, CDR1 is SGHRS and CDR2 YFSETQ. This CDR3 spans 14 amino acids. CDR3 in amino acids: CASSGQGGYTEAFF. In DNA, the CDR3 is TGCGCCAGCAGCGGACAGGGAGGTTATACTGAAGCTTTCTTT. Using reference TRBV5-1 and TRBJ1-1 for the parts outside the CDR3, the full variable domain is KAGVTQTPRYLIKTRGQQVTLSCSPISGHRSVSWYQQTPGQGLQFLFEYFSETQRNKGNFPGRFSGRQFSNSRSEMNVSTLELGDSALYLCASSGQGGYTEAFFGQGTRLTVV.

V gene TRBV10-1 combines with J gene TRBJ2-2; TRBD1 matches at 7 bases. CDR3 length: 14 amino acids. Germline loops: CDR1 WNHNN, CDR2 SYGVQD (reference sequence). V lost 7 bases to trimming and J lost 3 bases; unmatched junction nucleotides: 5. Here the CDR3 reads CASNGDRDTGELFF. Written as DNA, the CDR3 is TGCGCCAGCAACGGGGACAGAGACACCGGGGAGCTGTTTTTT.

This rearrangement joins TRBV30 to TRBJ1-6; D gene ambiguous. CDR1 is GTSNPN, CDR2 SVGIG, per germline (reference sequence). The CDR3 contains 13 residues. V was shortened by 0 bases and J by 7 bases, with 7 bases between the two germline ends. CDR3 amino acids: CAWSVLENSPLHF. CDR3 sequence (DNA): TGTGCCTGGAGTGTGCTGGAGAATTCACCCCTCCACTTT. The entire variable domain, with the rest obtained from reference TRBV30 and TRBJ1-6, is as follows: SQTIHQWPATLVQPVGSPLSLECTVEGTSNPNLYWYRQAAGRGLQLLFYSVGIGQISSEVPQNLSASRPQDRQFILSSKKLLLSDSGFYLCAWSVLENSPLHFGNGTRLTVT.

The chain couples TRBV7-2 to TRBJ2-1; a weak D match, TRBD2 (6 bases). Germline V gene lookup returns CDR1 SGHTA and CDR2 FQGNSA. This CDR3 contains 13 residues. Trimming removed 4 bases from V and 7 bases from J, with 11 bases in between. Here the CDR3 reads CASSWMEGNEQFF. DNA for the CDR3: TGTGCCAGCAGCTGGATGGAGGGGAATGAGCAGTTCTTC.

The rearrangement uses TRBV9 and TRBJ1-5; no clear D. The CDR3 extends over 15 amino acids. Deletions cut 0 bases from V and 1 base from J, with 8 bases between. Looked up from germline, CDR1 is SGDLS and CDR2 is YYNGEE. In nucleotides, the CDR3 is TGTGCCAGCAGCGTAGACAGCCGGAGCAATCAGCCCCAGCATTTT. Its protein is CASSVDSRSNQPQHF.

The chain links TRBV5-8 to TRBJ2-7; D not certain. Germline V lookup: CDR1 SGHTS, CDR2 YDEGEE. Deletions cut 0 bases from V and 1 base from J, with 8 bases between. The CDR3 has 14 residues. The CDR3 region is CASSLGAESYEQYF. The CDR3, as DNA: TGTGCCAGCAGCTTGGGGGCGGAATCCTACGAGCAGTACTTC.

V is TRBV28 and J is TRBJ2-1; D is possibly TRBD2 (6 bases). Deletions cut 5 bases from V and 2 bases from J, with 13 bases between. Germline CDR1 MDHEN, CDR2 SYDVKM. This CDR3 is 15 amino acids long. The DNA of the CDR3 is TGTGCCAGCAGTCGTAGCGGACCTACCTACAATGAGCAGTTCTTC. Its translation is CASSRSGPTYNEQFF.

V usage is TRBV27 and J usage is TRBJ2-5; the match to TRBD1 covers 7 bases. The germline CDR1 and CDR2 sequences are MNHEY and SMNVEV (reference sequence). CDR3 length: 16 amino acids. V shed 9 bases and J 1 base; nucleotides not matched to a gene: 14. The CDR3 spells CASRAPGQVFQETQYF. CDR3 DNA sequence: TGTGCCAGTCGCGCCCCTGGACAGGTATTCCAAGAGACCCAGTACTTC.